The 15 T cell receptor beta chains reported below all come from one sample, sequenced in a study of T cell responses to AZD1222 COVID-19 vaccine. Only in-frame clones appear in the TCRdb table, and some are missing; sequencing was by immunoSEQ multiplex PCR. This sample has about 180,000 clones, with 85% to 90% found just once. The sequences come from peripheral blood, collected 28 days after the second dose of the MenACWY control vaccine. The receptor set was obtained from an adult who received the MenACWY meningococcal vaccine as a control.

This chain connects TRBV29-1 to TRBJ2-1, with a possible D match to TRBD1 (6 bases). With 4 bases removed from V and 5 bases from J, the gap between germline ends came to 12 bases. Germline CDR1 SQVTM, CDR2 ANQGSEA. This CDR3 has 13 residues. CDR3 sequence: CSVVGTPDNEQFF. The DNA for the CDR3 is TGCAGCGTTGTCGGGACACCAGACAATGAGCAGTTCTTC.

The gene calls are TRBV6-2 or TRBV6-3 and TRBJ1-5, with no clear D. CDR1 MNHEY and CDR2 SVGEGT come from the germline V gene. The CDR3 has 14 residues. V was pared by 6 bases and J by 0 bases, with 9 bases between. The CDR3 DNA sequence: TGTGCCAGCAGCCATGGGGTTAGCAATCAGCCCCAGCATTTT. Translation gives CASSHGVSNQPQHF.

The chain uses TRBV6-5 and TRBJ1-4; D gene unclear. The CDR3 has 14 residues. Germline CDR1 is MNHEY and CDR2 is SVGAGI. V lost 5 bases to trimming and J lost 6 bases, with 13 bases between them. The CDR3 is CASSRDAGDEKLFF. CDR3 DNA: TGTGCCAGCAGTCGAGACGCCGGCGATGAAAAACTGTTTTTT.

This rearrangement joins TRBV6-2 or TRBV6-3 to TRBJ1-1; weak D call: TRBD1 (6 bases). The germline gives CDR1 MNHEY, CDR2 SVGEGT. This CDR3 contains 16 residues. Trimming shortened V by 0 bases and J by 0 bases, and 11 bases separated the two germline ends. CDR3 sequence (DNA): TGTGCCAGCAGTTACTCGCAGGGGAGATTGAACACTGAAGCTTTCTTT. Residues: CASSYSQGRLNTEAFF.

This chain connects TRBV10-3 to TRBJ2-1; 8 positions agree with TRBD2. The CDR3 spans 14 residues. Germline V lookup: CDR1 ENHRY, CDR2 SYGVKD. With 8 bases clipped from V and 6 bases from J, the junction kept 9 bases outside the gene matches. The CDR3 sequence is CAIQSGSEGNEQFF. The DNA of the CDR3 is TGTGCCATCCAGAGCGGGAGCGAAGGCAATGAGCAGTTCTTC.

DNA of the CDR3: TGTGCCAGCAGTCAAGACCCCGCGGGCGGGCCCCAGCATTTT. It codes for CASSQDPAGGPQHF. This chain connects TRBV7-9 to TRBJ1-5, with D hard to call. This CDR3 region has 14 residues. Per the germline V gene, CDR1 is SEHNR and CDR2 is FQNEAQ (reference sequence). Trimming removed 6 bases at V and 9 bases at J, with 18 bases between.

The chain couples TRBV5-1 to TRBJ2-1; TRBD1 is a possible D gene (6 bases). This CDR3 is 18 amino acids long. Germline lookup yields CDR1 SGHRS and CDR2 YFSETQ. The germline V and J ends were trimmed by 4 bases and 3 bases, with 23 bases remaining between them. This CDR3 reads CASSPYFDPGQIYNEQFF. CDR3 nucleotide sequence: TGCGCCAGCAGCCCATACTTCGACCCCGGACAGATCTACAATGAGCAGTTCTTC.

This clone has a single count. J is TRBJ2-7 and V is TRBV7-2; possible D gene TRBD2, 6 bases. Germline V gene data show CDR1 as SGHTA and CDR2 as FQGNSA. CDR3 length: 15 amino acids. The V gene lost 2 bases and the J gene lost 3 bases, with 14 bases spanning the gap. The CDR3 region is CASSLSRGEGYEQYF. In DNA form, the CDR3 reads TGTGCCAGCAGCTTATCGCGGGGCGAGGGCTACGAGCAGTACTTC. The full variable domain, completed using reference TRBV7-2 and TRBJ2-7, is GAGVSQSPSNKVTEKGKDVELRCDPISGHTALYWYRQSLGQGLEFLIYFQGNSAPDKSGLPSDRFSAERTGGSVSTLTIQRTQQEDSAVYLCASSLSRGEGYEQYFGPGTRLTVT.

The gene calls are TRBV2 and TRBJ1-5; the match to TRBD1 covers 8 bases. Germline V gene sequence: CDR1 SNHLY, CDR2 FYNNEI. The ends lost 5 bases at V and 3 bases at J; junction bases unmatched: 6. CDR3 length: 15 residues. The CDR3 nucleotides are TGTGCCAGCAGTAAAATGGGACAGGTCAATCAGCCCCAGCATTTT. Its translation: CASSKMGQVNQPQHF.

The chain is built from TRBV2 and TRBJ1-5, with 8 nucleotides matching TRBD1. CDR3 length equals 17 residues. Germline lookup yields CDR1 SNHLY and CDR2 FYNNEI. V lost 6 bases and J lost 0; bases outside the gene matches: 10. The CDR3 here is CASSGRTGPNSNQPQHF. In nucleotides, the CDR3 is TGTGCCAGCAGCGGTCGGACAGGGCCTAATAGCAATCAGCCCCAGCATTTT.

The CDR3 nucleotides are TGCGGGGGACAGGGGCACACTGAAGCTTTCTTT. The encoded protein is CGGQGHTEAFF. The chain links TRBV20-1 to TRBJ1-1; 10 nucleotides align to TRBD1. The CDR3 runs 11 residues. CDR1 and CDR2 (germline): DFQATT, SNEGSKA (reference sequence).

The rearrangement links TRBV6-4 to TRBJ1-6, with unresolved D. Germline CDR1 is MRHNA and CDR2 is SNTAGT. Trimming took 3 bases from V and 0 from J, leaving 15 bases between them. The CDR3 runs 18 residues. Here the CDR3 DNA reads TGTGCCAGCAGTGATGATCAGTACCCCAGCTCCTATAATTCACCCCTCCACTTT. Residues: CASSDDQYPSSYNSPLHF.

The chain employs TRBV2 and TRBJ2-7, with 8 positions matching TRBD1. CDR1 and CDR2 (germline): SNHLY, FYNNEI. CDR3 length: 12 amino acids. V lost 6 bases, J lost 5 bases, and 3 bases stayed unmatched. The CDR3 loop is CASRGQGHEQYF. For the CDR3, the DNA is TGTGCCAGCAGAGGACAGGGACACGAGCAGTACTTC. The full variable domain, in which reference TRBV2 and TRBJ2-7 provide the parts outside the CDR3, is EPEVTQTPSHQVTQMGQEVILRCVPISNHLYFYWYRQILGQKVEFLVSFYNNEISEKSEIFDDQFSVERPDGSNFTLKIRSTKLEDSAMYFCASRGQGHEQYFGPGTRLTVT.

The chain recombines TRBV10-1 with TRBJ2-5; TRBD2 matches at 7 bases. The CDR3 sequence is 14 residues long. Germline loops: CDR1 WNHNN, CDR2 SYGVQD (reference sequence). The trim removed 6 bases at V and 5 bases at J, leaving 9 bases unmatched. The CDR3 loop is CASSRGDQGETQYF. The DNA of the CDR3 is TGCGCCAGCAGCCGGGGGGACCAAGGGGAGACCCAGTACTTC.

The CDR3 sequence is CASSLSGIPYTF. CDR3 bases: TGTGCCAGCAGTTTATCCGGGATCCCCTACACCTTC. The rearrangement joins TRBV12-3 or TRBV12-4 to TRBJ1-2, with D hard to call. CDR3 length equals 12 residues. V lost 2 bases and J lost 10, with 11 bases in between.